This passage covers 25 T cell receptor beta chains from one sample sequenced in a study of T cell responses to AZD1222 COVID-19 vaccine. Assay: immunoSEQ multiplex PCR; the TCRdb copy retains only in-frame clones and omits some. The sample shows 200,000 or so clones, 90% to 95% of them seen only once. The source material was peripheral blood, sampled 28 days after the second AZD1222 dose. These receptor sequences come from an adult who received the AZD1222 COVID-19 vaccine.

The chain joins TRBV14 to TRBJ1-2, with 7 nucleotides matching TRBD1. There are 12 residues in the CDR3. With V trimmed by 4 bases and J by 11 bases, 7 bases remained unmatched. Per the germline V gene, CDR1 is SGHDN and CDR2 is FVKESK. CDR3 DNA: TGTGCCAGCAGCCCATGGACAGGCCGTTACACCTTC. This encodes CASSPWTGRYTF.

CDR3 sequence: CASSQDGPGLSNQPQHF. CDR3 nucleotides: TGCGCCAGCAGCCAAGACGGCCCAGGGCTGAGCAATCAGCCCCAGCATTTT. V gene TRBV4-1 combines with J gene TRBJ1-5, with a weak D call TRBD1 (5 bases). V lost 0 bases and J 1 base, leaving 13 bases between the germline ends. The CDR3 contains 17 residues. Germline CDR1 is MGHRA and CDR2 is YSYEKL.

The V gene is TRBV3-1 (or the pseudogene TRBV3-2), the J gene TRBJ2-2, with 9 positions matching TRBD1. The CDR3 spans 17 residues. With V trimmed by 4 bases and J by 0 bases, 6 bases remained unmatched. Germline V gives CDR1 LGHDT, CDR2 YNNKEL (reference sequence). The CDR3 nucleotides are TGTGCCAGCAGCCGTCTTGGGACAGGGACGAACACCGGGGAGCTGTTTTTT. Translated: CASSRLGTGTNTGELFF.

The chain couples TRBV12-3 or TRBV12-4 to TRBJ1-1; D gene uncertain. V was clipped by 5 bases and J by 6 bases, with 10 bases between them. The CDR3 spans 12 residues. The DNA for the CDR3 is TGTGCCAGCAGTCCCCTGGGGTCTGAAGCTTTCTTT. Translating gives CASSPLGSEAFF.

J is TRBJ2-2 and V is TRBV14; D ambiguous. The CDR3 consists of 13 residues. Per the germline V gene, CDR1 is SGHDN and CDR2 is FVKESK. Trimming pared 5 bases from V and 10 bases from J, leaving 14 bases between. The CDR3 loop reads CASSSNMLTELFF. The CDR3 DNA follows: TGTGCCAGCAGCTCCAACATGTTGACGGAGCTGTTTTTT.

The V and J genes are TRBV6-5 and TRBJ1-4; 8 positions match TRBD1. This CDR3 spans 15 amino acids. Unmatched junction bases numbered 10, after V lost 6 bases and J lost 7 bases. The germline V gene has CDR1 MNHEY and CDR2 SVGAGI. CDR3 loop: CASSMGDRRSEKLFF. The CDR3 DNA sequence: TGTGCCAGCAGCATGGGGGACAGGAGGAGTGAAAAACTGTTTTTT.

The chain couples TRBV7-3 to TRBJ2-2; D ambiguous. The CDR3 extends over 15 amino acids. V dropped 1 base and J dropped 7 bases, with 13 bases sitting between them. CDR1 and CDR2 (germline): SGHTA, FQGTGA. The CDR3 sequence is CASSLRPTSFGELFF. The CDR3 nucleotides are TGTGCCAGCAGCTTAAGACCGACTTCGTTCGGGGAGCTGTTTTTT.

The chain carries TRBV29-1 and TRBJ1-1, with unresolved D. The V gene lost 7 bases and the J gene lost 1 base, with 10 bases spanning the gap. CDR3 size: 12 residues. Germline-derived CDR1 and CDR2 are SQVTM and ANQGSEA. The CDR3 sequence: CSGGGWNTEAFF. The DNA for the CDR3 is TGCAGCGGTGGAGGATGGAACACTGAAGCTTTCTTT.

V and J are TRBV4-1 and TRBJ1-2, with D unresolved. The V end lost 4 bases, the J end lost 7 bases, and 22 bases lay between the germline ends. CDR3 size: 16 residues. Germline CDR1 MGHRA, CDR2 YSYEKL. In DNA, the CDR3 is TGCGCCAGCAGCCCCGACTCCGGGGTATTGATACGTGGCTACACCTTC. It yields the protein CASSPDSGVLIRGYTF.

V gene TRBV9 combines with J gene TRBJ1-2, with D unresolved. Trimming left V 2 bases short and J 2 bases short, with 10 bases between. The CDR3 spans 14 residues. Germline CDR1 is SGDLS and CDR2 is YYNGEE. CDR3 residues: CASSVLDQNYGYTF. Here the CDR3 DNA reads TGTGCCAGCAGCGTTTTGGACCAGAACTATGGCTACACCTTC.

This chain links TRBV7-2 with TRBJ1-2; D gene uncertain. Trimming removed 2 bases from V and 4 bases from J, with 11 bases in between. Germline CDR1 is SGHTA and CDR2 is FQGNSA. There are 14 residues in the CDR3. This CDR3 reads CASSLSSLVYGYTF. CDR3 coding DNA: TGTGCCAGCAGCTTATCTTCCCTCGTCTATGGCTACACCTTC.

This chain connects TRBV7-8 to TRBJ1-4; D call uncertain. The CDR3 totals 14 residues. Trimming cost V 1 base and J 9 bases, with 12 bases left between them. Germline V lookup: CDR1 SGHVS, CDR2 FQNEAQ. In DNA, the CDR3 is TGTGCCAGCAGCTTAGAGGTGACTGATCAAAAACTGTTTTTT. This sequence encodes CASSLEVTDQKLFF.

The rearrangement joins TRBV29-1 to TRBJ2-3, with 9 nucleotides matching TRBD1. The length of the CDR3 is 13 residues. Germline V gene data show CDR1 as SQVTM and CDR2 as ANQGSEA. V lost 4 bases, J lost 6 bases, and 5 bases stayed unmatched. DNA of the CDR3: TGCAGCGTTGGGACAGGGGCCGGTGATACGCAGTATTTT. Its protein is CSVGTGAGDTQYF.

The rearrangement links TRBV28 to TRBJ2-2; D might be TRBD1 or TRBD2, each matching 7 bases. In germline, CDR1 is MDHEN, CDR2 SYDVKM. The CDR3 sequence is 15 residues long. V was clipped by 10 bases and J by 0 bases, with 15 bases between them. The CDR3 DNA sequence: TGTGCCACCCTTTCAGGGGGGGCGAACACCGGGGAGCTGTTTTTT. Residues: CATLSGGANTGELFF.

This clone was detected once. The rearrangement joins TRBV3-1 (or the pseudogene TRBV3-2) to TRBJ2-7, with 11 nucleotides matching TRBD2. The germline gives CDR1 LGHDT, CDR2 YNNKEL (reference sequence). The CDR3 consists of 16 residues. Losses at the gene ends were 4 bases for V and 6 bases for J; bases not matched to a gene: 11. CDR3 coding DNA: TGTGCCAGCAGCCCACAGGGACTAGCGGACCTTTCCGAGCAGTACTTC. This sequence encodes CASSPQGLADLSEQYF.

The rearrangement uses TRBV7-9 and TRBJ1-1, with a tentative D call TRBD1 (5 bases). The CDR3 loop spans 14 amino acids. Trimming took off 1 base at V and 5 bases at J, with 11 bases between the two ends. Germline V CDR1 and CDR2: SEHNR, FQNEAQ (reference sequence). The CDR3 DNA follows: TGTGCCAGCAGCTTAGAGCTTGGGGGGACTGAAGCTTTCTTT. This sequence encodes CASSLELGGTEAFF. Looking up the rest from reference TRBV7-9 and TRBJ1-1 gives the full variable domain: DTGVSQNPRHKITKRGQNVTFRCDPISEHNRLYWYRQTLGQGPEFLTYFQNEAQLEKSRLLSDRFSAERPKGSFSTLEIQRTEQGDSAMYLCASSLELGGTEAFFGQGTRLTVV.

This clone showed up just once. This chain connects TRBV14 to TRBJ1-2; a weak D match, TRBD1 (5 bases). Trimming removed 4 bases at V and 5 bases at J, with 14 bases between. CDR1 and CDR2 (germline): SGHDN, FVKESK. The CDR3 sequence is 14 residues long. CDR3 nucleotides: TGTGCCAGCAGCCTCGCGGGGGGTGGTTATGGCTACACCTTC. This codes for CASSLAGGGYGYTF.

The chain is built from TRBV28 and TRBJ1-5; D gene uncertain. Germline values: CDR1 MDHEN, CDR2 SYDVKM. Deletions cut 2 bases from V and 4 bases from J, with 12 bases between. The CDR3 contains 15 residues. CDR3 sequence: CASSLIFRGNQPQHF. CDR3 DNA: TGTGCCAGCAGTTTAATTTTTAGAGGGAATCAGCCCCAGCATTTT.

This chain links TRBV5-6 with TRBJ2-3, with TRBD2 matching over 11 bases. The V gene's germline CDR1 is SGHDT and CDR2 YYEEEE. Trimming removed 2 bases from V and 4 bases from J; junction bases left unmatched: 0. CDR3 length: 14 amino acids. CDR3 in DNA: TGTGCCAGCAGCTTTAGCGGGGGGGCAGATACGCAGTATTTT. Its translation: CASSFSGGADTQYF.

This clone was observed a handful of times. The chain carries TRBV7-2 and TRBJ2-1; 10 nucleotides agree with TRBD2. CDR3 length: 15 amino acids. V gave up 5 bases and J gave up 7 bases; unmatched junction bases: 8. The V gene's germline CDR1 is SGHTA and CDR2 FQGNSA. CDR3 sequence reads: CASSISGGAINEQFF. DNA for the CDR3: TGTGCCAGCAGCATCAGCGGGGGGGCCATAAATGAGCAGTTCTTC.

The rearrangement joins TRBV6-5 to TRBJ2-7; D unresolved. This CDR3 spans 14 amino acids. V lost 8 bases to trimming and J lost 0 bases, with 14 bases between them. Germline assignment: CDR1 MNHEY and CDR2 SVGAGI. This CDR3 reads CASSRTYLSYEQYF. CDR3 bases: TGTGCCAGCTCCCGGACCTACCTCTCCTACGAGCAGTACTTC.

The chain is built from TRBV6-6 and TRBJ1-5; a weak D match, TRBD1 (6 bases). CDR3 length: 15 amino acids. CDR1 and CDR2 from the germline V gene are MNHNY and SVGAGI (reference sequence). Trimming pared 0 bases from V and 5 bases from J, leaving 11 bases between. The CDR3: CASSYSGRGDQPQHF. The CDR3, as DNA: TGTGCCAGCAGTTACTCGGGCAGGGGAGATCAGCCCCAGCATTTT.

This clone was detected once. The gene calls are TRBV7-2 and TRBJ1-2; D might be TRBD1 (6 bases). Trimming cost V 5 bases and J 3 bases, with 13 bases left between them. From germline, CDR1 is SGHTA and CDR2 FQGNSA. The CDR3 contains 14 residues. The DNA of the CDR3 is TGTGCCAGCAGCCTACACAGGGTAGACTATGGCTACACCTTC. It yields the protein CASSLHRVDYGYTF.

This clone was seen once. The CDR3 region is CATSRAGGEQFF. CDR3 in DNA: TGTGCCACCAGCAGAGCTGGAGGTGAGCAGTTCTTC. The V and J genes are TRBV15 and TRBJ2-1; TRBD2 is a possible D gene (5 bases). The CDR3 consists of 12 residues. Trimming took off 1 base at V and 9 bases at J, with 7 bases between the two ends. Looked up from germline, CDR1 is LNHNV and CDR2 is YYDKDF (reference sequence).

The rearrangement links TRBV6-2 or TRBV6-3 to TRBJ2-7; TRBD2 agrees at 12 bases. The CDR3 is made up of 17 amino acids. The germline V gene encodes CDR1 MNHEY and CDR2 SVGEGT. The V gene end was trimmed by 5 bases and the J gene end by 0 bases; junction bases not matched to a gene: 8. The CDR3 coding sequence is TGTGCCAGCAGTACACTAGCGGGGGGTCTAAACTCCTACGAGCAGTACTTC. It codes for CASSTLAGGLNSYEQYF.